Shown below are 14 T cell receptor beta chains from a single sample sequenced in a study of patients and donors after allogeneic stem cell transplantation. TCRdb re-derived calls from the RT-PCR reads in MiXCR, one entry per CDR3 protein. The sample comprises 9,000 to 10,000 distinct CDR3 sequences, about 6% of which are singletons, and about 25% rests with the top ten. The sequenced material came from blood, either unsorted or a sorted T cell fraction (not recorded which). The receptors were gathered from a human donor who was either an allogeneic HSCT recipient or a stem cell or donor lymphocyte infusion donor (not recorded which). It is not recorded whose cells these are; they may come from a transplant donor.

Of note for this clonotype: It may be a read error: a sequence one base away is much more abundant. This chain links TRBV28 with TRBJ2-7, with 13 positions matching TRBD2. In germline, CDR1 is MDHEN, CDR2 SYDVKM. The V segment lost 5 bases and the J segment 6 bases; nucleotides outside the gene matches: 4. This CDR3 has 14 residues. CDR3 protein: CASSPGTSGTEQYF. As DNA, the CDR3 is TGTGCCAGCAGTCCTGGGACTAGCGGGACCGAGCAGTACTTC.

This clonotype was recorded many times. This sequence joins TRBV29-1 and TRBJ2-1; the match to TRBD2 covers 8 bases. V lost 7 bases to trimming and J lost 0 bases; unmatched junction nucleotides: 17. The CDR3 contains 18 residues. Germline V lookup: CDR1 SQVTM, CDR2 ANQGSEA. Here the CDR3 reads CSALREGESGSSYNEQFF. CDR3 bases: TGCAGCGCTCTCAGGGAGGGTGAGAGCGGGAGCTCCTACAATGAGCAGTTCTTC.

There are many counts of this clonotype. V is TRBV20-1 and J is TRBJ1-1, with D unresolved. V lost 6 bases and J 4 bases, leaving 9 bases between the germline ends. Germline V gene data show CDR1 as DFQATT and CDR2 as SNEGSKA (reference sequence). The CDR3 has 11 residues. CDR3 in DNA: TGCAGTGCCGCCCAGAGCACTGAAGCTTTCTTT. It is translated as CSAAQSTEAFF.

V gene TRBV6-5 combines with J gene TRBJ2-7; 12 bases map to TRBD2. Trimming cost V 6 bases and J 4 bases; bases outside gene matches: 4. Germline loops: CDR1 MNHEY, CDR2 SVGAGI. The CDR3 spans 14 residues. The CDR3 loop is CASRRTSGVYEQYF. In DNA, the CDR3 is TGTGCCAGCAGGCGGACTAGCGGGGTATACGAGCAGTACTTC.

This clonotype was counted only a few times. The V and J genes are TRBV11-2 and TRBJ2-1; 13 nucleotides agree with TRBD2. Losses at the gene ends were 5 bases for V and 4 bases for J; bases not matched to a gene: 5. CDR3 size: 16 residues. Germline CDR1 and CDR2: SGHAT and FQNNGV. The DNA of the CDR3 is TGTGCCAGCAGCCCCCGGGGACTAGCGGGGTACAATGAGCAGTTCTTC. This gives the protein CASSPRGLAGYNEQFF.

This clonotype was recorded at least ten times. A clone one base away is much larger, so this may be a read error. Written as DNA, the CDR3 is TGTGCCAGCAGCCTGGCACAGAACACTGAAGCTTTCTTT. Translation gives CASSLAQNTEAFF. The chain uses TRBV7-3 and TRBJ1-1; D is unclear. CDR1 and CDR2 from the germline V gene are SGHTA and FQGTGA. This CDR3 region has 13 residues. V was pared by 5 bases and J by 1 base, with 8 bases between.

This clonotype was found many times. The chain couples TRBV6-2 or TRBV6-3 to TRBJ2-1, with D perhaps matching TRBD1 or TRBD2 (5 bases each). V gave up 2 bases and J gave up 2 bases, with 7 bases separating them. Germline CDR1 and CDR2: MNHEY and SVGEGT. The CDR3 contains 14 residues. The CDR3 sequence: CASSYRGPYNEQFF. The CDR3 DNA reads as TGTGCCAGCAGTTACAGGGGACCCTACAATGAGCAGTTCTTC.

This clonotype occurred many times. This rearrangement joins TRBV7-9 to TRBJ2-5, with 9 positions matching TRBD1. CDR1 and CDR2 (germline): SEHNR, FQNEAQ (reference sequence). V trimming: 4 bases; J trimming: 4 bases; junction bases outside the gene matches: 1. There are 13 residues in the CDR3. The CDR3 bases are TGTGCCAGCAGCTGGACAGGGGTAGAGACCCAGTACTTC. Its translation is CASSWTGVETQYF.

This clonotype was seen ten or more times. CDR3 sequence reads: CASSYSWDSNSPLHF. Here the CDR3 DNA reads TGTGCCAGCAGTTACTCGTGGGACTCAAATTCACCCCTCCACTTT. The chain links TRBV6-5 to TRBJ1-6; maybe TRBD1 (5 bases). Germline values: CDR1 MNHEY, CDR2 SVGAGI. The CDR3 has 15 residues. V was trimmed by 0 bases and J by 7 bases, leaving 10 bases between them.

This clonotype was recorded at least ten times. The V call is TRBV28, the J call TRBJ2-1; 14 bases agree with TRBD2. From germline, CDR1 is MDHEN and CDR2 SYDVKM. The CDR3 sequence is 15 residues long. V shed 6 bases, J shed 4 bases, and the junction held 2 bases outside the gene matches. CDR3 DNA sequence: TGTGCCAGCAGCCGGACTAGCGGGAGGTACAATGAGCAGTTCTTC. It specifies CASSRTSGRYNEQFF.

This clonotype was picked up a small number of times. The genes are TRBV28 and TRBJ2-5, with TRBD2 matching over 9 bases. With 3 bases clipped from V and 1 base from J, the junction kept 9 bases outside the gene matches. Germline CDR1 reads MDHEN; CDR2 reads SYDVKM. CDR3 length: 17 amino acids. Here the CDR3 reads CASSLAAAGGPQETQYF. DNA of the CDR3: TGTGCCAGCAGTTTGGCCGCGGCGGGAGGGCCCCAAGAGACCCAGTACTTC.

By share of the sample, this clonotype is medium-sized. The CDR3 DNA sequence: TGTGCCAGCAGCGTAGCTACGGAGACCGGGGAGCTGTTTTTT. This encodes CASSVATETGELFF. The V gene is TRBV9, the J gene TRBJ2-2; D not resolved. This CDR3 is 14 amino acids long. Trimming removed 0 bases at V and 5 bases at J, with 8 bases between. CDR1 and CDR2 from the germline V gene are SGDLS and YYNGEE.

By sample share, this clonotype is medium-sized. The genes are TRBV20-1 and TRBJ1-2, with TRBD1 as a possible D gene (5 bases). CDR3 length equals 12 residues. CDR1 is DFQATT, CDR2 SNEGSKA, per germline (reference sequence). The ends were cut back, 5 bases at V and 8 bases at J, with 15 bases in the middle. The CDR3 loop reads CSAHRDVVGYTF. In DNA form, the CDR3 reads TGCAGTGCTCACCGGGACGTTGTAGGCTACACCTTC.

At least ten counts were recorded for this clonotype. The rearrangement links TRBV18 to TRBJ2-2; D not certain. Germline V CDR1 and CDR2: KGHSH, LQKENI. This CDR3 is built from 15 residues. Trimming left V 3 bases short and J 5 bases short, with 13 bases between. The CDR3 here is CASSPAASRTGELFF. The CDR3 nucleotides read TGTGCCAGCTCACCGGCGGCTAGTCGGACCGGGGAGCTGTTTTTT.